This TCR beta chain was profiled in a study of molecular identifiers for immune sequencing clone quantification. Broader study findings: In naive cells, under 1% of molecules belonged to clones above 20 RNA copies, against over 99% in effector cells.

TCRdb passed the PCR reads through MiXCR, listing each CDR3 protein once. Of approximately 550,000 distinct CDR3 sequences listed, 20% to 25% are singletons. Per germline, CDR1 LNHDA and CDR2 SQIVND (reference sequence). CDR3 size: 17 residues. V was shortened by 1 base and J by 4 bases, with 18 bases between the two germline ends. This clonotype has a handful of counts. The antigen is unknown. Sequencing was done on a sample of naive CD8+ T cells from blood, with Jurkat cell RNA spiked in. Subset in this sample: FACS-sorted CD8+CD4-CCR7+CD45RA+ naive T cells. The rearrangement links TRBV19 to TRBJ2-3; possibly TRBD2 for D (7 bases). The receptor comes from a human donor in good health. Some libraries in this study had Jurkat cell RNA spiked in. The CDR3 loop is CASSIASGGLRADTQYF. The CDR3, as DNA: TGTGCCAGTAGTATAGCGTCGGGGGGCCTAAGAGCAGATACGCAGTATTTT. The full variable domain, in which reference TRBV19 and TRBJ2-3 provide the parts outside the CDR3, is DGGITQSPKYLFRKEGQNVTLSCEQNLNHDAMYWYRQDPGQGLRLIYYSQIVNDFQKGDIAEGYSVSREKKESFPLTVTSAQKNPTAFYLCASSIASGGLRADTQYFGPGTRLTVL.